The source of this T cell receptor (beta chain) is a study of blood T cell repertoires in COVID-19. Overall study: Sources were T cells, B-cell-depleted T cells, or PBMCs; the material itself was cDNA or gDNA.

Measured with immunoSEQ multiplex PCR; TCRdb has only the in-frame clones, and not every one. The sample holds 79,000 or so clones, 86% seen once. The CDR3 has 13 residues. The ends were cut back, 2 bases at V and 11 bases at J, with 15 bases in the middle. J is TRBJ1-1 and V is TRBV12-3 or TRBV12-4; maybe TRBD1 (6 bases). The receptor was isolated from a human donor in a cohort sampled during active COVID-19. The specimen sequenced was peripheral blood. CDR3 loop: CASSLSGRGTAFF. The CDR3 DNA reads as TGTGCCAGCAGTTTATCGGGCAGGGGTACGGCTTTCTTT.